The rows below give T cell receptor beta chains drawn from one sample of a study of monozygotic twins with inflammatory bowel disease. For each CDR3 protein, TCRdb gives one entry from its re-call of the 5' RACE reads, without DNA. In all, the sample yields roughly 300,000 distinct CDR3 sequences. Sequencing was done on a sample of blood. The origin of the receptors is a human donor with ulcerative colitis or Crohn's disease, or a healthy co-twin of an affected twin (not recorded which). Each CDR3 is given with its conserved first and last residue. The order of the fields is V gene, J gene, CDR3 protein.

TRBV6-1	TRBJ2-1	CASGDYGTGRNEQFF
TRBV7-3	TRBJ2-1	CASSSIAGGGNEQFF
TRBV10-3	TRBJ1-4	CAIRPGQGEKLFF
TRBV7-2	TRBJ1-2	CASSPTGTGRERGYTF
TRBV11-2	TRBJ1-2	CASGGGSDYGYTF
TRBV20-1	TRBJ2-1	CSSGPGGNEQFF
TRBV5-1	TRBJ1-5	CASSFGANQPQHF
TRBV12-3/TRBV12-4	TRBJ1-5	CASRKDRGGNQPQHF
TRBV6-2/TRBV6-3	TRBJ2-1	CASRKTSGQAAGGEQFF
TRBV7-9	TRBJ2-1	CASSLRQNSYNEQFF
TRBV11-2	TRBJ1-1	CASSALYGQEAFF
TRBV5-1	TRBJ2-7	CASSPGGGISYEQYF
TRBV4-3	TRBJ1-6	CASSQEPPSINNSPLHF
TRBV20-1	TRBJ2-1	CSARDQSSSCNEQFF
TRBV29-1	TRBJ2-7	CSTLAGGSSYEQYF
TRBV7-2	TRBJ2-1	CASSSSGRYNEQFF
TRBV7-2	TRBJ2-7	CASSGGGTGSLDEQYF
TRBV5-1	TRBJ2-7	CASSSGTGFYEQYF
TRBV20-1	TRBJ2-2	CSATNANTGELFF
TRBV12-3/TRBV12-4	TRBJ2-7	CASSLARPTGDEQYF
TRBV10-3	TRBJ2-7	CAISERTSGEGEQYF
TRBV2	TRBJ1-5	CASTPGGGNQPQHF
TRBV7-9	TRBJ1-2	CASSLPPGGYTF
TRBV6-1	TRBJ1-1	CASTLNRGRTEAFF
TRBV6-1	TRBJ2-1	CASSLRASFNEQFF
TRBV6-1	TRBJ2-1	CASTPAGGDGNEQFF
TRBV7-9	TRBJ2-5	CASSLTRTAGFMETQYF
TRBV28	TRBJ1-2	CAPRRAPSGYTF
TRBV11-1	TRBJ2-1	CASSLAFLASTNEQFF
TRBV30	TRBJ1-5	CAWSADRGFGPQHF
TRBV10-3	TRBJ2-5	CAISESGTGQETQYF
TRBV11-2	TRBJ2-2	CASSLETKAGGMVTGELFF
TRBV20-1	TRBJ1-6	CSATGHEESSYNSPLHF
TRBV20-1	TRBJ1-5	CSARDVGDSFNQPQHF
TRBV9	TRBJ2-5	CASSVDGGQETQYF
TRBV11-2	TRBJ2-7	CASSSRRTVRDEQYF
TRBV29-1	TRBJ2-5	CSVEDRYSRETQYF
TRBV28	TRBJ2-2	CASRSGGSTGELFF
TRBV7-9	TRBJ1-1	CASSQEQGIGSTEAFF
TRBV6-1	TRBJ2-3	CASTPDPATSGSQDTQYF
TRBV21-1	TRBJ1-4	CASSKIFLRQGSEKLFF
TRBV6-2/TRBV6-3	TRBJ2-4	CASSGNLRGKEYF
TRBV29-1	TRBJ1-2	CSVEDRGPTNYGYTF
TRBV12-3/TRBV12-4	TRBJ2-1	CASRKGAIAELNNEQFF
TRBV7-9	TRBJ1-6	CASSLVEGINSPLHF
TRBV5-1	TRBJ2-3	CASSLALGDSTDTQYF
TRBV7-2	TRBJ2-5	CASSLVGQGIRF
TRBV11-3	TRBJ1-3	CASSSQQGSGNTIYF
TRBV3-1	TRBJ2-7	CASSTEGHTSYEQYF
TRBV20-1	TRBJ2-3	CSALRDQSKSDTQYF